The 11 T cell receptor beta chains below come from one sample, sequenced in a study of T cell responses to AZD1222 COVID-19 vaccine. Profiling relied on immunoSEQ multiplex PCR, and the TCRdb table lists in-frame clones only, not all of them. The sample carries 45,000 to 55,000 clones, approximately 80% recorded once. This sample comprised peripheral blood, obtained on day 0 of MenACWY control vaccination. Receptors were obtained from an adult in good health.

The genes are TRBV19 and TRBJ1-2; D remains ambiguous. In germline, CDR1 is LNHDA, CDR2 SQIVND (reference sequence). This CDR3 contains 14 residues. The germline V and J ends were trimmed by 7 bases and 5 bases, with 17 bases remaining between them. The CDR3, as DNA: TGTGCCAGTAAGACCTCCAACTCACAATATGGCTACACCTTC. It yields the protein CASKTSNSQYGYTF.

The V call is TRBV18, the J call TRBJ1-5; D is undetermined. CDR3 length equals 14 residues. The germline CDR1 and CDR2 sequences are KGHSH and LQKENI. Trimming took off 1 base at V and 7 bases at J, with 11 bases between the two ends. CDR3 sequence: CASSPQKGRQPQHF. The CDR3 nucleotides are TGTGCCAGCTCACCACAAAAGGGCCGACAGCCCCAGCATTTT.

This chain connects TRBV5-1 to TRBJ1-1; no clear D gene. Germline CDR1 SGHRS, CDR2 YFSETQ. V gave up 4 bases and J gave up 6 bases, with 16 bases separating them. The CDR3 sequence is 14 residues long. The CDR3 loop is CASSPRRGDAEAFF. Here the CDR3 DNA reads TGCGCCAGCAGCCCCCGTAGAGGTGACGCTGAAGCTTTCTTT.

The chain combines TRBV18 with TRBJ1-4; D perhaps matches TRBD1 (5 bases). Trimming pared 5 bases from V and 1 base from J, leaving 11 bases between. CDR1 is KGHSH and CDR2 is LQKENI in the germline V gene. The CDR3 length is 15 residues. This CDR3 is CASSVGPQTNEKLFF. The CDR3 DNA is TGTGCCAGCTCAGTGGGACCGCAAACTAATGAAAAACTGTTTTTT.

The V gene is TRBV6-5, the J gene TRBJ2-1; 10 positions agree with TRBD2. Germline V gene data show CDR1 as MNHEY and CDR2 as SVGAGI. Trimming cost V 9 bases and J 0 bases; bases outside gene matches: 2. This CDR3 region has 14 residues. CDR3 residues: CASIAGGSYNEQFF. The CDR3 DNA reads as TGTGCCAGTATAGCGGGGGGCTCCTACAATGAGCAGTTCTTC.

V gene TRBV9 combines with J gene TRBJ2-5; 8 nucleotides match TRBD1. Germline V gives CDR1 SGDLS, CDR2 YYNGEE. This CDR3 has 15 residues. J was trimmed by 0 bases and V by 3 bases; bases with no gene match: 4. The CDR3 sequence: CASSAGTGNQETQYF. The CDR3 nucleotides read TGTGCCAGCAGCGCCGGGACAGGCAACCAAGAGACCCAGTACTTC.

V and J are TRBV2 and TRBJ1-5; 7 nucleotides agree with TRBD1. J lost 3 bases, V lost 4 bases, and 6 bases had no gene match. CDR3 length: 15 residues. CDR1 is SNHLY and CDR2 is FYNNEI in the germline V gene. DNA of the CDR3: TGTGCCAGCAGTGCGAACAGGGGAGACAATCAGCCCCAGCATTTT. Encoded protein: CASSANRGDNQPQHF.

V usage is TRBV7-6 and J usage is TRBJ2-2, with TRBD2 matching 7 bases. Germline V gives CDR1 SGHVS, CDR2 FNYEAQ. This CDR3 is 15 amino acids long. Germline trimming cut 1 base from V and 6 bases from J; bases unmatched to any gene: 5. This chain's CDR3 is CASSLVAGRAGELFF. The CDR3, as DNA: TGTGCCAGCAGCTTAGTGGCAGGGAGGGCCGGGGAGCTGTTTTTT.

This sequence joins TRBV4-1 and TRBJ2-4; D is perhaps TRBD2 (6 bases). V gave up 3 bases and J gave up 6 bases, with 21 bases separating them. This CDR3 comprises 17 residues. Looked up from germline, CDR1 is MGHRA and CDR2 is YSYEKL. CDR3 nucleotides: TGCGCCAGCAGCCAGAACATAGCGGTAACGGCGGGAAACATTCAGTACTTC. Translating gives CASSQNIAVTAGNIQYF.

This clone was observed a handful of times. The V gene is TRBV30, the J gene TRBJ1-6; D not resolved. The V gene lost 1 base and the J gene lost 7 bases, with 8 bases spanning the gap. This CDR3 spans 13 amino acids. Germline CDR1 GTSNPN, CDR2 SVGIG (reference sequence). CDR3 protein: CAWSGTANSPLHF. Here the CDR3 DNA reads TGTGCCTGGAGTGGCACAGCGAATTCACCCCTCCACTTT.

This chain joins TRBV19 and TRBJ1-2; D not certain. CDR1 and CDR2 (germline): LNHDA, SQIVND (reference sequence). The CDR3 extends over 16 amino acids. V was pared by 6 bases and J by 2 bases, with 19 bases between. The DNA for the CDR3 is TGTGCCAGTAGCGACCGGGCCACTCCCAAGAACTATGGCTACACCTTC. This gives the protein CASSDRATPKNYGYTF.